These T cell receptor beta chains were read from a single sample in a study of blood T cells in healthy people across ages. TCRdb called the 5' RACE reads again in MiXCR, with one record for every CDR3 protein. The data hold 500,000 to 600,000 distinct CDR3 sequences, with 27% observed a single time. Source material: blood. These receptors were collected from an older woman in good health. The CDR3 runs from the conserved cysteine through the conserved F or W. A D gene is named only where the DNA matches it firmly. Clone size is not always given. Where it is, it says once, few, many or a class for expanded clones.

NA,NA,TRBV20-1,TRBJ2-5,CSARVFETQYF,TGCAGTGCTAGAGTTTTTGAGACCCAGTACTTC
TRBD1,NA,TRBV4-1,TRBJ2-7,CASSHPDDRGGSYEQYF,TGCGCCAGCAGCCACCCCGACGACAGGGGGGGATCCTACGAGCAGTACTTC
NA,NA,TRBV6-2/TRBV6-3,TRBJ1-5,CASSYNRFDQPQHF,TGTGCCAGCAGTTACAACAGGTTTGATCAGCCCCAGCATTTT
NA,NA,TRBV12-3/TRBV12-4,TRBJ1-6,CASRLMGNSPLHF,TGTGCCAGCCGCCTGATGGGTAATTCACCCCTCCACTTT
NA,few,TRBV7-8,TRBJ1-2,CASSDPTGFNGYTF,TGTGCCAGCAGCGATCCCACAGGGTTTAATGGCTACACCTTC
NA,NA,TRBV2,TRBJ2-5,CARSPQTASQETQYF,TGTGCCAGATCCCCCCAGACTGCTAGCCAAGAGACCCAGTACTTC
NA,NA,TRBV4-1,TRBJ1-3,CASSRDPGTGGDTIYF,TGCGCCAGCAGCAGAGACCCGGGGACTGGTGGGGACACCATATATTTT
NA,NA,TRBV6-1,TRBJ1-1,CASSGNGGSAFF,TGTGCCAGCAGTGGCAACGGGGGGTCGGCTTTCTTT
NA,NA,TRBV24-1,TRBJ1-5,CATSRNNNQPQHF,TGTGCCACCAGTAGGAACAACAATCAGCCCCAGCATTTT
NA,few,TRBV9,TRBJ1-6,CASSVDALMNSPLHF,TGTGCCAGCAGCGTAGACGCCCTGATGAATTCACCCCTCCACTTT
NA,few,TRBV5-1,TRBJ2-5,CASSPGRREETQYF,TGCGCCAGCAGCCCGGGAAGGAGGGAAGAGACCCAGTACTTC
NA,many,TRBV2,TRBJ2-5,CASGRRQETQYF,TGTGCCAGCGGGCGCAGACAAGAGACCCAGTACTTC
TRBD2,NA,TRBV5-1,TRBJ2-5,CASSSGTTGETQYF,TGCGCCAGCAGCTCCGGGACTACTGGGGAGACCCAGTACTTC
NA,NA,TRBV9,TRBJ2-5,CASSVDRGAATQYF,TGTGCCAGCAGCGTAGACCGCGGGGCGGCGACCCAGTACTTC
NA,NA,TRBV7-7,TRBJ2-1,CASSNGLQGGEQFF,TGTGCCAGCAGCAACGGTCTACAGGGCGGTGAGCAGTTCTTC
TRBD1,NA,TRBV6-6,TRBJ1-5,CASSYLGQGDQPQHF,TGTGCCAGCAGTTACCTGGGACAGGGTGATCAGCCCCAGCATTTT
NA,NA,TRBV3-1,TRBJ2-5,CASSHQTPQETQYF,TGTGCCAGCAGCCACCAGACTCCGCAAGAGACCCAGTACTTC
NA,NA,TRBV7-9,TRBJ2-7,CASSSERPYEQYF,TGTGCCAGCAGCTCCGAACGGCCCTACGAGCAGTACTTC
TRBD1,NA,TRBV14,TRBJ2-3,CASSQTPGQGTDTQYF,TGTGCCAGCAGCCAAACCCCGGGACAGGGAACCGATACGCAGTATTTT
NA,NA,TRBV6-2/TRBV6-3,TRBJ2-5,CASRLSAGGTHQETQYF,TGTGCCAGCAGACTCTCAGCAGGGGGGACCCACCAAGAGACCCAGTACTTC
NA,few,TRBV7-6,TRBJ2-5,CASSLSGGSRETQYF,TGTGCCAGCAGCTTATCAGGTGGCAGTAGGGAGACCCAGTACTTC
NA,NA,TRBV6-6,TRBJ2-7,CASKRSGASYEQYF,TGTGCCAGCAAAAGGTCGGGGGCCTCCTACGAGCAGTACTTC
NA,few,TRBV6-5,TRBJ1-1,CASSYSLAVNTEAFF,TGTGCCAGCAGTTATAGCCTAGCGGTGAACACTGAAGCTTTCTTT
NA,few,TRBV29-1,TRBJ2-7,CSVGPRLGDYEQYF,TGCAGCGTTGGGCCGCGACTGGGCGACTACGAGCAGTACTTC
NA,once,TRBV7-2,TRBJ1-5,CASSSGGANNQPQHF,TGTGCCAGCAGCTCGGGGGGGGCCAACAATCAGCCCCAGCATTTT
TRBD1,few,TRBV5-1,TRBJ1-2,CASSLQGTVNYGYTF,TGCGCCAGCAGCTTACAGGGGACGGTGAACTATGGCTACACCTTC
TRBD2,few,TRBV7-2,TRBJ2-5,CASSFQRGGGETQYF,TGTGCCAGCAGCTTCCAGCGGGGGGGAGGAGAGACCCAGTACTTC
NA,NA,TRBV4-3,TRBJ2-2,CASSQEWGHNTGELFF,TGCGCCAGCAGCCAAGAGTGGGGGCATAACACCGGGGAGCTGTTTTTT
NA,few,TRBV7-2,TRBJ2-5,CASGVFGQETQYF,TGTGCCAGCGGGGTTTTCGGTCAAGAGACCCAGTACTTC
TRBD1,few,TRBV6-1,TRBJ2-4,CASSPLGTGVMLAKNIQYF,TGTGCCAGCAGTCCCCTGGGGACAGGGGTTATGCTAGCCAAAAACATTCAGTACTTC
NA,few,TRBV18,TRBJ1-4,CASSPQGTAVLELFF,TGTGCCAGCTCACCACAGGGGACCGCCGTTTTAGAACTGTTTTTT